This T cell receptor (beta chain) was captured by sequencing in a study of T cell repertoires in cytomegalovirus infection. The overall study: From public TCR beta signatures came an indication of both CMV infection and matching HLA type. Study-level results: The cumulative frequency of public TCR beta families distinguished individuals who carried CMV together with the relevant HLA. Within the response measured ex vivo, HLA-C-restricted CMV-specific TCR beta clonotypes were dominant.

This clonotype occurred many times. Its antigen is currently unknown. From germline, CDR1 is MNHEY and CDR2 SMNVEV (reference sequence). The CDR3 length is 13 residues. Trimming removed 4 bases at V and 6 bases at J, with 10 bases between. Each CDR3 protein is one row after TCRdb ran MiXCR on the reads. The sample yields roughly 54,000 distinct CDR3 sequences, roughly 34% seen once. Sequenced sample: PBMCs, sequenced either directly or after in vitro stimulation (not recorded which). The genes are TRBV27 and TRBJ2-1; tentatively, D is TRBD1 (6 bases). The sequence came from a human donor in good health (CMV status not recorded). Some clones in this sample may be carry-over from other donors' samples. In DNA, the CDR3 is TGTGCCAGCAGTTACAGGGTACGCAATGAGCAGTTCTTC. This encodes CASSYRVRNEQFF.